These T cell receptor beta chains were read from a single sample in a study of early T cells in non-severe SARS-CoV-2 infection. TCRdb independently ran MiXCR on the 5' RACE reads; one entry per CDR3 protein. The repertoire has 50,000 to 60,000 distinct CDR3 sequences, 6.5% to 8.5% of them found once; the top ten carry 3% to 3.5%. The sequenced material came from whole blood. The receptor set was obtained from an adult who was a healthcare worker with PCR-confirmed SARS-CoV-2 infection or an uninfected control (not recorded which). The CDR3 runs from the conserved cysteine through the conserved F or W. Fields, in order: J gene, D gene, V gene, clone size, CDR3 DNA, CDR3 protein. D genes are given only for firm matches. Size values are once, few and many counts, or a class for expanded clones, and some rows have none.

J: TRBJ1-5
D: -
V: TRBV14
size: -
DNA: TGTGCCAGCAGCCGGAGCTCAGGGGAGCCCCAGCATTTT
CDR3: CASSRSSGEPQHF

J: TRBJ2-3
D: TRBD1
V: TRBV28
size: few
DNA: TGTGCCAGCAGGCTACAGGGGCTTCCAGATACGCAGTATTTT
CDR3: CASRLQGLPDTQYF

J: TRBJ1-2
D: -
V: TRBV28
size: many
DNA: TGTGCCAGCAGTTTACCAAACTATGGCTACACCTTC
CDR3: CASSLPNYGYTF

J: TRBJ2-7
D: TRBD1
V: TRBV19
size: -
DNA: TGTGCCACCAGCCCGGCCCGGCAGGGGGACGAGCAGTACTTC
CDR3: CATSPARQGDEQYF

J: TRBJ2-7
D: -
V: TRBV12-3/TRBV12-4
size: -
DNA: TGTGCCAGCAGTTTAGAGGGCGCCTACGAGCAGTACTTC
CDR3: CASSLEGAYEQYF

J: TRBJ2-6
D: -
V: TRBV12-3/TRBV12-4
size: few
DNA: TGTGCCAGCAGTTTTGGGCGGGCTGGGGCCAACGTCCTGACTTTC
CDR3: CASSFGRAGANVLTF

J: TRBJ1-1
D: -
V: TRBV5-1
size: many
DNA: TGCGCCAGCAGCTTGGCCCTAGGGGGCACTGAAGCTTTCTTT
CDR3: CASSLALGGTEAFF

J: TRBJ2-1
D: TRBD1
V: TRBV12-3/TRBV12-4
size: -
DNA: TGTGCCAGCCAGATTAGACAGGGGGCCTACAATGAGCAGTTCTTC
CDR3: CASQIRQGAYNEQFF

J: TRBJ2-7
D: TRBD1
V: TRBV6-6
size: -
DNA: TGTGCCAGCAGGACAGGGTCCTACGAGCAGTACTTC
CDR3: CASRTGSYEQYF

J: TRBJ2-1
D: TRBD2
V: TRBV6-5
size: -
DNA: TGTGCCAGCAGTCCCGGGACTAGGGGTGAGCAGTTCTTC
CDR3: CASSPGTRGEQFF

J: TRBJ2-7
D: -
V: TRBV27
size: many
DNA: TGTGCCAGCAGTTTACAGGGGATTCTCCTCTACGAGCAGTACTTC
CDR3: CASSLQGILLYEQYF

J: TRBJ2-7
D: TRBD2
V: TRBV20-1
size: few
DNA: TGCAGTGCTAGTGAGGCTAGCGGGAGAGGCTACGAGCAGTACTTC
CDR3: CSASEASGRGYEQYF

J: TRBJ2-1
D: TRBD2
V: TRBV4-1
size: -
DNA: TGCGCCAGCACCCTAGCGGCCAACTCCTACAATGAGCAGTTCTTC
CDR3: CASTLAANSYNEQFF

J: TRBJ1-3
D: -
V: TRBV7-9
size: many
DNA: TGTGCCATCGGGGGTCCACTCTCTGGAAACACCATATATTTT
CDR3: CAIGGPLSGNTIYF

J: TRBJ2-2
D: -
V: TRBV28
size: few
DNA: TGTGCCAGCAGTCCGCGGGGCGGGGAGCTGTTTTTT
CDR3: CASSPRGGELFF